The 21 T cell receptor beta chains below all came from one sample that was sequenced in a study of T cell responses to AZD1222 COVID-19 vaccine. The repertoire was sequenced with immunoSEQ multiplex PCR; TCRdb's copy has only in-frame clones and lacks some. The sample yields about 140,000 clones, approximately 90% seen once. The sequencing here drew on peripheral blood, taken on day 0 of AZD1222 vaccination. The origin of the receptors is an adult in good health.

The chain links TRBV7-8 to TRBJ2-7; D might be TRBD1 or TRBD2, each matching 5 bases. Germline V CDR1 and CDR2: SGHVS, FQNEAQ. This CDR3 is built from 13 residues. The V gene lost 5 bases and the J gene lost 7 bases, with 15 bases spanning the gap. The CDR3 region is CASSHDLGEEQYF. The CDR3 nucleotides are TGTGCCAGCAGCCATGATCTGGGGGAAGAGCAGTACTTC. Full variable domain (remainder filled in from reference TRBV7-8 and TRBJ2-7): GAGVSQSPRYKVAKRGQDVALRCDPISGHVSLFWYQQALGQGPEFLTYFQNEAQLDKSGLPSDRFFAERPEGSVSTLKIQRTQQEDSAVYLCASSHDLGEEQYFGPGTRLTVT.

This rearrangement joins TRBV2 to TRBJ1-6; no firm D call. V was shortened by 4 bases and J by 2 bases, with 12 bases between the two germline ends. Per the germline V gene, CDR1 is SNHLY and CDR2 is FYNNEI. CDR3 length equals 16 residues. CDR3 nucleotides: TGTGCCAGCAGTGCGGGAGGACGACCCTATAATTCACCCCTCCACTTT. Its protein product is CASSAGGRPYNSPLHF.

This chain joins TRBV27 and TRBJ1-5, with D perhaps TRBD1 (5 bases). In germline, CDR1 is MNHEY, CDR2 SMNVEV (reference sequence). V was shortened by 0 bases and J by 7 bases, with 7 bases between the two germline ends. The CDR3 extends over 13 amino acids. CDR3 nucleotide sequence: TGTGCCAGCAGTTTATCTGGGGCGCAGCCCCAGCATTTT. Translation gives CASSLSGAQPQHF.

V usage is TRBV6-5 and J usage is TRBJ2-7; D is uncertain. CDR3 length: 13 residues. Germline values: CDR1 MNHEY, CDR2 SVGAGI. With 6 bases removed from V and 5 bases from J, the gap between germline ends came to 14 bases. CDR3 nucleotide sequence: TGTGCCAGCAGCCCGATACCTGGGAACGAGCAGTACTTC. This encodes CASSPIPGNEQYF.

The chain combines TRBV19 with TRBJ2-7; 7 bases match TRBD1. This CDR3 spans 14 amino acids. V shed 3 bases, J shed 6 bases, and the junction held 8 bases outside the gene matches. Per the germline V gene, CDR1 is LNHDA and CDR2 is SQIVND (reference sequence). The CDR3 coding sequence is TGTGCCAGTAGTATTACAGGGGCGAGCAGCGAGCAGTACTTC. This codes for CASSITGASSEQYF.

The gene calls are TRBV3-1 (or the pseudogene TRBV3-2) and TRBJ1-3, with 8 bases matching TRBD1. J was trimmed by 2 bases and V by 5 bases; bases with no gene match: 2. The CDR3 covers 14 residues. Germline assignment: CDR1 LGHDT and CDR2 YNNKEL (reference sequence). The CDR3 coding sequence is TGTGCCAGCAGCTACAGGGGGGCTGGAAACACCATATATTTT. As protein: CASSYRGAGNTIYF.

The V gene is TRBV19, the J gene TRBJ2-7; D not resolved. From germline, CDR1 is LNHDA and CDR2 SQIVND (reference sequence). This CDR3 comprises 11 residues. Trimming removed 6 bases from V and 7 bases from J, with 10 bases in between. The CDR3 loop reads CASRSQVEQYF. CDR3 DNA sequence: TGTGCCAGTAGGTCACAAGTGGAGCAGTACTTC.

The CDR3 DNA is TGTGCCAGCAGTGAACGGGACGGAAATTACGAGCAGTACTTC. This translates into CASSERDGNYEQYF. The chain combines TRBV25-1 with TRBJ2-7; D is perhaps TRBD1 or TRBD2 (5 bases each). CDR3 length: 14 residues. Germline loops: CDR1 MGHDK, CDR2 SYGVNS. Deletions cut 2 bases from V and 4 bases from J, with 12 bases between.

This clone was detected only once. This chain links TRBV29-1 with TRBJ1-1; TRBD1 is a possible D gene (5 bases). Germline loops: CDR1 SQVTM, CDR2 ANQGSEA. Trimming removed 4 bases at V and 0 bases at J, with 12 bases between. This CDR3 has 14 amino acids. The CDR3 sequence is CSVGGTVMNTEAFF. CDR3 sequence (DNA): TGCAGCGTTGGAGGGACGGTCATGAACACTGAAGCTTTCTTT. The full variable domain, with the rest looked up from reference TRBV29-1 and TRBJ1-1, is SAVISQKPSRDICQRGTSLTIQCQVDSQVTMMFWYRQQPGQSLTLIATANQGSEATYESGFVIDKFPISRPNLTFSTLTVSNMSPEDSSIYLCSVGGTVMNTEAFFGQGTRLTVV.

This clone was recorded once. The chain recombines TRBV20-1 with TRBJ1-2; no clear D gene. CDR3 length equals 13 residues. V was clipped by 3 bases and J by 0 bases, with 8 bases between them. Germline CDR1 DFQATT, CDR2 SNEGSKA (reference sequence). The CDR3 loop reads CSASGGTNYGYTF. CDR3 coding DNA: TGCAGTGCTAGTGGCGGAACTAACTATGGCTACACCTTC.

The genes are TRBV5-5 and TRBJ1-5, with a tentative D call TRBD1 (5 bases). The CDR3 spans 14 residues. CDR1 is SGHKS, CDR2 YYEKEE, per germline (reference sequence). The ends were cut back, 1 base at V and 4 bases at J, with 9 bases in the middle. The CDR3 region is CASSLSGGNQPQHF. CDR3 bases: TGTGCCAGCAGCTTGTCTGGGGGTAATCAGCCCCAGCATTTT.

This clone was observed a single time. The chain links TRBV7-9 to TRBJ2-1; D remains ambiguous. V dropped 4 bases and J dropped 15 bases, with 13 bases sitting between them. Germline loops: CDR1 SEHNR, CDR2 FQNEAQ (reference sequence). The CDR3 has 11 residues. The DNA for the CDR3 is TGTGCCAGCAGCTCCGACCTGGTTGGGTTCTTC. This sequence encodes CASSSDLVGFF.

The rearrangement uses TRBV19 and TRBJ2-1; 13 bases fit TRBD2. After removal of 5 bases from V and 9 bases from J, the junction contained 4 bases not matched to a gene. There are 14 residues in the CDR3. Germline V gene lookup returns CDR1 LNHDA and CDR2 SQIVND (reference sequence). The CDR3 sequence: CASSGLAGVSEQFF. The CDR3 DNA reads TGTGCCAGTAGTGGACTAGCGGGAGTGTCTGAGCAGTTCTTC.

This clone was recorded once. V and J are TRBV5-4 and TRBJ1-6; D is possibly TRBD1 (6 bases). Germline values: CDR1 SGHNT, CDR2 YYREEE (reference sequence). V was pared by 4 bases and J by 4 bases, with 9 bases between. CDR3 length: 14 residues. DNA for the CDR3: TGTGCCAGCAGCGGGGGCCTGTATAATTCACCCCTCCACTTT. It yields the protein CASSGGLYNSPLHF.

The chain is built from TRBV6-1 and TRBJ1-2; D is perhaps TRBD1 (5 bases). CDR1 is MNHNS, CDR2 SASEGT, per germline. The CDR3 runs 15 residues. The germline V and J ends were trimmed by 1 base and 3 bases, with 12 bases remaining between them. In nucleotides, the CDR3 is TGTGCCAGCAGTGAAGAGGGACTGATACACTATGGCTACACCTTC. Protein product: CASSEEGLIHYGYTF.

V usage is TRBV10-2 and J usage is TRBJ1-5; unclear D gene. Germline CDR1 is WSHSY and CDR2 is SAAADI. V lost 3 bases and J lost 2, with 5 bases in between. The length of the CDR3 is 13 residues. The CDR3 sequence: CASSDLGNQPQHF. The CDR3 DNA follows: TGCGCCAGCAGTGATTTGGGCAATCAGCCCCAGCATTTT.

This chain joins TRBV29-1 and TRBJ1-2; D unresolved. This CDR3 is 11 amino acids long. Trimming removed 4 bases from V and 2 bases from J, with 5 bases in between. CDR1 and CDR2 from the germline V gene are SQVTM and ANQGSEA. CDR3 in amino acids: CSVGENYGYTF. The CDR3 nucleotides are TGCAGCGTTGGAGAGAACTATGGCTACACCTTC.

The J gene is TRBJ1-2, the V gene TRBV10-3, with D possibly TRBD1 on 6 matching bases. This CDR3 has 13 amino acids. V gave up 8 bases and J gave up 6 bases, with 16 bases separating them. CDR1 is ENHRY and CDR2 is SYGVKD in the germline V gene. The CDR3 protein is CAISLRQEDGYTF. DNA of the CDR3: TGTGCCATCTCCCTCCGACAGGAAGATGGCTACACCTTC.

This clone was observed a single time. This chain links TRBV14 with TRBJ2-1, with 8 bases identical to TRBD1. The junction had 14 bases not matched to a gene; V was cut back by 5 bases and J by 8 bases. CDR3 length equals 16 residues. Germline values: CDR1 SGHDN, CDR2 FVKESK. CDR3 region: CASSSLLPGQAHEQFF. The CDR3 DNA reads TGTGCCAGCAGCTCATTATTACCGGGACAGGCCCATGAGCAGTTCTTC.

A few counts support this clone. This rearrangement joins TRBV27 to TRBJ1-2; D gene ambiguous. Trimming removed 6 bases at V and 4 bases at J, with 24 bases between. This CDR3 is 17 amino acids long. CDR1 and CDR2 from the germline V gene are MNHEY and SMNVEV (reference sequence). The CDR3 nucleotides read TGTGCCAGCAGCTCCACCCCGGCAGGCCCGAGTCCCTATGGCTACACCTTC. Translation: CASSSTPAGPSPYGYTF.

The chain joins TRBV11-2 to TRBJ1-2; the D gene is possibly TRBD1 (5 bases). Germline loops: CDR1 SGHAT, CDR2 FQNNGV. V was shortened by 5 bases and J by 6 bases, with 19 bases between the two germline ends. The CDR3 extends over 15 amino acids. The CDR3 nucleotides are TGTGCCAGCAGCACCACGACGGGGCGTACACATGGCTACACCTTC. Translated, it gives CASSTTTGRTHGYTF.